Following are 18 T cell receptor beta chains from one sample sequenced in a study of blood T cell repertoires in COVID-19 (dated by TCRdb to about 2020). Preparation of the library involved the immunoSEQ multiplex PCR assay. TCRdb provides this immuneACCESS table in a form limited to in-frame rearrangements. Some clones are lacking; in checked studies, under half of them reflect an unresolved V gene, and why the rest are absent is not known. The sample table lists about 120,000 clones, roughly 87% of them with a count of one. Of the sample, under 7% is held by the ten largest clones. Sequenced: peripheral blood. All receptors derive from an older man with active or convalescent COVID-19.

This clone was detected many times. The chain recombines TRBV5-6 with TRBJ1-2, with 9 bases that match TRBD1. The CDR3 has 16 residues. V trimming: 4 bases; J trimming: 5 bases; junction bases outside the gene matches: 12. CDR1 is SGHDT, CDR2 YYEEEE, per germline. The CDR3 region is CASSAWLTGGFYGYTF. The DNA of the CDR3 is TGTGCCAGCAGCGCCTGGCTTACAGGGGGCTTTTATGGCTACACCTTC.

This chain joins TRBV30 and TRBJ2-7, with TRBD2 matching 8 bases. The CDR3 length is 12 residues. CDR1 and CDR2 from the germline V gene are GTSNPN and SVGIG (reference sequence). After removal of 2 bases from V and 8 bases from J, the junction contained 5 bases not matched to a gene. The DNA for the CDR3 is TGTGCCTGGAGTATAAATAGCGGGAAGCAGTACTTC. Protein sequence: CAWSINSGKQYF.

The rearrangement uses TRBV19 and TRBJ1-4; D perhaps matches TRBD1 (6 bases). The CDR3 runs 17 residues. Germline CDR1 and CDR2: LNHDA and SQIVND (reference sequence). Trimming stripped 3 bases from V and 2 bases from J, with 16 bases between. The CDR3 region is CASSMTGVQGTNEKLFF. CDR3 nucleotides: TGTGCCAGTAGTATGACAGGAGTACAAGGCACTAATGAAAAACTGTTTTTT.

This clone showed up just once. The chain employs TRBV12-5 and TRBJ1-1; D perhaps matches TRBD1 (5 bases). Trimming took 1 base from V and 5 from J, leaving 17 bases between them. The CDR3 runs to 16 residues. The germline V gene has CDR1 LGHNT and CDR2 FRNRAP. The CDR3 is CASGLAPGGGRTEAFF. The CDR3 nucleotides are TGTGCTAGTGGTTTGGCCCCCGGGGGGGGAAGGACTGAAGCTTTCTTT.

For this clone: Different DNA sequences within this sample yield the same CDR3. The genes are TRBV25-1 and TRBJ2-7, with 12 bases identical to TRBD2. Per the germline V gene, CDR1 is MGHDK and CDR2 is SYGVNS. The CDR3 length is 16 residues. Losses at the gene ends were 7 bases for V and 3 bases for J; bases not matched to a gene: 10. Written as DNA, the CDR3 is TGTGCCAGCACCATCCTAGCGGGAGGGCCTTACTACGAGCAGTACTTC. It encodes CASTILAGGPYYEQYF.

This clone was detected only once. The chain links TRBV2 to TRBJ1-5; D remains unclear. Trimming removed 2 bases at V and 0 bases at J, with 20 bases between. This CDR3 spans 19 amino acids. CDR1 and CDR2 from the germline V gene are SNHLY and FYNNEI. Here the CDR3 DNA reads TGTGCCAGCAGTGAACTATCTATTCGGACTGATTTTAGCAATCAGCCCCAGCATTTT. This gives the protein CASSELSIRTDFSNQPQHF. Full variable domain (outside the CDR3, taken from reference TRBV2 and TRBJ1-5): EPEVTQTPSHQVTQMGQEVILRCVPISNHLYFYWYRQILGQKVEFLVSFYNNEISEKSEIFDDQFSVERPDGSNFTLKIRSTKLEDSAMYFCASSELSIRTDFSNQPQHFGDGTRLSIL.

V usage is TRBV5-4 and J usage is TRBJ1-1; D unresolved. Germline-derived CDR1 and CDR2 are SGHNT and YYREEE (reference sequence). The CDR3 length is 16 residues. The V gene lost 4 bases and the J gene lost 4 bases, with 20 bases spanning the gap. Written as DNA, the CDR3 is TGTGCCAGCAGCATACCCAGCCTAGGCCTGGTCACTGAAGCTTTCTTT. It yields the protein CASSIPSLGLVTEAFF.

This clone has a handful of counts. The V gene is TRBV18, the J gene TRBJ2-5, with 7 positions matching TRBD2. There are 16 residues in the CDR3. V shed 0 bases, J shed 1 base, and the junction held 5 bases outside the gene matches. CDR1 and CDR2 (germline): KGHSH, LQKENI. The CDR3 protein is CASSPPNGGIQETQYF. CDR3 bases: TGTGCCAGCTCACCACCTAACGGGGGGATCCAAGAGACCCAGTACTTC.

CDR3 amino acids: CASSPKGQGGISSYNEQFF. The CDR3 region has the DNA TGTGCCAGCAGCCCCAAGGGACAGGGCGGAATAAGCTCCTACAATGAGCAGTTCTTC. This chain joins TRBV3-1 (or the pseudogene TRBV3-2) and TRBJ2-1, with 9 bases matching TRBD1. Germline CDR1 and CDR2: LGHDT and YNNKEL (reference sequence). The CDR3 totals 19 residues. J gave up 0 bases and V 4 bases, and 13 bases lay outside the gene matches.

V is TRBV4-1 and J is TRBJ1-2, with D perhaps TRBD1 (6 bases). The CDR3 runs 14 residues. From germline, CDR1 is MGHRA and CDR2 YSYEKL. Trimming left V 8 bases short and J 7 bases short, with 20 bases between. The CDR3 DNA is TGCGCCAGCCAGGGGCCCGGTGATTCAGCTGGCTACACCTTC. The encoded protein is CASQGPGDSAGYTF.

Here the CDR3 DNA reads TGTGCCAGCAAGGACATCGGAAATTCACCCCTCCACTTT. Its protein is CASKDIGNSPLHF. This sequence joins TRBV2 and TRBJ1-6, with D maybe TRBD1 (5 bases). The CDR3 contains 13 residues. Germline V lookup: CDR1 SNHLY, CDR2 FYNNEI. V was cut by 7 bases and J by 7 bases, with 11 bases left in between.

As DNA, the CDR3 is TGCAGCGCTGGGACAGGGGGAATAGTCCATGAGCAGTTCTTC. Translation gives CSAGTGGIVHEQFF. The chain combines TRBV29-1 with TRBJ2-1; the match to TRBD1 covers 11 bases. The CDR3 has 14 residues. V gave up 7 bases and J gave up 8 bases; unmatched junction bases: 10. Per germline, CDR1 SQVTM and CDR2 ANQGSEA.

This clone was recorded only once. The rearrangement links TRBV30 to TRBJ1-3; 9 nucleotides align to TRBD1. V dropped 3 bases and J dropped 0; count of bases not matched to a gene: 6. CDR1 and CDR2 from the germline V gene are GTSNPN and SVGIG (reference sequence). The CDR3 totals 16 residues. CDR3 amino acids: CAWRGGQGISGNTIYF. CDR3 nucleotide sequence: TGTGCCTGGAGGGGAGGACAGGGGATCTCTGGAAACACCATATATTTT.

The chain recombines TRBV6-1 with TRBJ2-1; D gene uncertain. The ends were cut back, 3 bases at V and 0 bases at J, with 9 bases in the middle. The CDR3 spans 15 residues. CDR1 MNHNS and CDR2 SASEGT come from the germline V gene. This CDR3 reads CASSEVAGSYNEQFF. The CDR3, as DNA: TGTGCCAGCAGTGAGGTCGCAGGCTCCTACAATGAGCAGTTCTTC.

The J gene is TRBJ1-2, the V gene TRBV7-9; TRBD1 might be the D (5 bases). The CDR3 consists of 15 residues. Per the germline V gene, CDR1 is SEHNR and CDR2 is FQNEAQ (reference sequence). The germline V and J ends were trimmed by 4 bases and 4 bases, with 16 bases remaining between them. For the CDR3, the DNA is TGTGCCAGCAGCTCCCAGGGAATCCTTATCTATGGCTACACCTTC. Protein sequence: CASSSQGILIYGYTF.

The chain employs TRBV9 and TRBJ1-2; 11 bases fit TRBD1. Trimming removed 3 bases from V and 4 bases from J; junction bases left unmatched: 5. CDR1 SGDLS and CDR2 YYNGEE come from the germline V gene. The CDR3 covers 15 residues. The CDR3: CASSARDRGGYGYTF. The CDR3 nucleotides are TGTGCCAGCAGCGCTCGGGACAGGGGGGGCTATGGCTACACCTTC.

The V gene is TRBV5-1, the J gene TRBJ2-3, with D maybe TRBD1 (5 bases). The CDR3 has 14 residues. The V gene's germline CDR1 is SGHRS and CDR2 YFSETQ. Trimming pared 1 base from V and 3 bases from J, leaving 9 bases between. Here the CDR3 DNA reads TGCGCCAGCAGCTTGACCCAGGGTACAGATACGCAGTATTTT. Amino acids: CASSLTQGTDTQYF.

The V gene is TRBV12-5, the J gene TRBJ1-1; the match to TRBD1 covers 7 bases. Germline CDR1 and CDR2: LGHNT and FRNRAP. The CDR3 covers 17 residues. Trimming cost V 1 base and J 1 base; bases outside gene matches: 9. This chain's CDR3 is CASGLAVTGRTNTEAFF. CDR3 coding DNA: TGTGCTAGTGGTTTGGCTGTGACAGGGCGGACGAACACTGAAGCTTTCTTT. The full variable domain, completed using reference TRBV12-5 and TRBJ1-1, is DARVTQTPRHKVTEMGQEVTMRCQPILGHNTVFWYRQTMMQGLELLAYFRNRAPLDDSGMPKDRFSAEMPDATLATLKIQPSEPRDSAVYFCASGLAVTGRTNTEAFFGQGTRLTVV.